The 13 T cell receptor beta chains below all came from one sample that was sequenced in a study of regulatory T cells in long-lasting Graves disease. The time point here: newly diagnosed GD, antithyroid drugs for less than 3 months. Following extraction of RNA from PBMCs, that RNA was used to make the TCR library. Arm-PCR of CDR3 regions and iRepertoire HTBI primers were the basis on which TCR beta libraries were built. TCRdb independently ran MiXCR on the multiplex PCR reads; one entry per CDR3 protein. In the table there are hundreds of thousands of distinct CDR3 sequences, 16% of which are singletons. This sample was also put to use in a study of T cells in Graves' hyperthyroidism and ophthalmopathy.

Here the sequenced sample was peripheral blood mononuclear cells (PBMCs), taken at new diagnosis, from a patient treated with antithyroid drugs. The receptors shown here come from a man younger than 35 with Graves disease.

CDR3 bases: TGTGCCATCGAGGTCGGCGGAGCGAACACCGGGGAGCTGTTTTTT. The encoded protein is CAIEVGGANTGELFF. V gene TRBV10-3 combines with J gene TRBJ2-2; unclear D gene. V was clipped by 8 bases and J by 0 bases, with 13 bases between them. The CDR3 is made up of 15 amino acids. Germline V gene data show CDR1 as ENHRY and CDR2 as SYGVKD.

This clonotype was seen repeatedly, ten times or more. The chain carries TRBV12-3 or TRBV12-4 and TRBJ2-1, with 11 positions matching TRBD2. The CDR3 length is 17 residues. V was clipped by 8 bases and J by 0 bases; unmatched bases: 9. CDR3 sequence reads: CASRPGTSGSSYNEQFF. The CDR3 DNA is TGTGCCAGCCGGCCAGGGACTAGCGGTTCCTCCTACAATGAGCAGTTCTTC.

There are many counts of this clonotype. This chain connects TRBV28 to TRBJ2-1; the match to TRBD2 covers 7 bases. The germline V gene has CDR1 MDHEN and CDR2 SYDVKM. V lost 5 bases to trimming and J lost 2 bases; unmatched junction nucleotides: 6. The CDR3 runs 15 residues. The CDR3 coding sequence is TGTGCCAGCAGTGGCAGCGGGACCCCCTACAATGAGCAGTTCTTC. Translating it yields CASSGSGTPYNEQFF.

V gene TRBV12-3 or TRBV12-4 combines with J gene TRBJ1-1; tentative D call: TRBD1 (5 bases). Trimming removed 3 bases from V and 1 base from J, with 12 bases in between. This CDR3 contains 15 residues. This CDR3 reads CASSLGDGRNTEAFF. The CDR3 DNA reads TGTGCCAGCAGTTTGGGGGACGGGAGGAACACTGAAGCTTTCTTT.

The chain joins TRBV14 to TRBJ1-4; no definite D call. Deletions cut 1 base from V and 0 bases from J, with 9 bases between. Germline lookup yields CDR1 SGHDN and CDR2 FVKESK. This CDR3 has 16 residues. The CDR3 coding sequence is TGTGCCAGCAGCCAAGTGTGGGATGCAACTAATGAAAAACTGTTTTTT. Amino acids: CASSQVWDATNEKLFF.

This clonotype came up many times. This chain connects TRBV12-3 or TRBV12-4 to TRBJ1-2, with D perhaps TRBD1 (5 bases). This CDR3 comprises 17 residues. Trimming cost V 7 bases and J 3 bases, with 24 bases left between them. Here the CDR3 reads CASKTWDSAMSDYGYTF. The CDR3 coding sequence is TGTGCCAGCAAAACCTGGGACTCTGCCATGTCGGACTATGGCTACACCTTC.

The chain carries TRBV20-1 and TRBJ1-3, with D possibly being TRBD1 (5 bases). V was cut by 1 base and J by 7 bases, with 8 bases left in between. The germline gives CDR1 DFQATT, CDR2 SNEGSKA (reference sequence). The CDR3 covers 12 residues. CDR3 in amino acids: CSARGRGNTIYF. The CDR3 coding sequence is TGCAGTGCTAGAGGTCGGGGGAACACCATATATTTT.

This clonotype was detected many times. The V gene is TRBV2, the J gene TRBJ2-6; 7 positions agree with TRBD2. J was trimmed by 2 bases and V by 9 bases; bases with no gene match: 1. CDR1 SNHLY and CDR2 FYNNEI come from the germline V gene. CDR3 length: 13 residues. CDR3 nucleotide sequence: TGTGCCAGAGCGGGGACTGGGGCCAACGTCCTGACTTTC. Its translation: CARAGTGANVLTF.

This clonotype has a handful of counts. This rearrangement joins TRBV19 to TRBJ2-4; either TRBD1 or TRBD2 may supply D (5 bases each). The germline V and J ends were trimmed by 8 bases and 3 bases, with 14 bases remaining between them. The CDR3 runs to 14 residues. In germline, CDR1 is LNHDA, CDR2 SQIVND (reference sequence). The DNA for the CDR3 is TGTGCCAGTCGGCGCAGGGCGGGCAAAAACATTCAGTACTTC. It translates to CASRRRAGKNIQYF.

The chain links TRBV28 to TRBJ2-5; 11 bases fit TRBD2. V dropped 5 bases and J dropped 0; count of bases not matched to a gene: 8. This CDR3 comprises 17 residues. CDR1 is MDHEN, CDR2 SYDVKM, per germline. CDR3 residues: CASSPAGTSGYQETQYF. The CDR3 DNA is TGTGCCAGCAGTCCTGCCGGGACTAGCGGATACCAAGAGACCCAGTACTTC. The complete variable domain, with remaining parts taken from reference TRBV28 and TRBJ2-5, reads DVKVTQSSRYLVKRTGEKVFLECVQDMDHENMFWYRQDPGLGLRLIYFSYDVKMKEKGDIPEGYSVSREKKERFSLILESASTNQTSMYLCASSPAGTSGYQETQYFGPGTRLLVL.

This clonotype was picked up many times. The rearrangement uses TRBV29-1 and TRBJ2-7; TRBD1 matches 9 bases. CDR1 and CDR2 from the germline V gene are SQVTM and ANQGSEA. CDR3 size: 11 residues. Trimming took 6 bases from V and 6 from J; bases not matched to a gene: 3. The CDR3 bases are TGCAGCGTGGGACAGGGAGGCGAGCAGTACTTC. Translated, it gives CSVGQGGEQYF.

The chain combines TRBV20-1 with TRBJ2-5; 7 nucleotides match TRBD2. Germline CDR1 is DFQATT and CDR2 is SNEGSKA (reference sequence). This CDR3 region has 15 residues. Trimming at V came to 0 bases and at J to 5 bases, leaving 9 bases not matched to a gene. The DNA of the CDR3 is TGCAGTGCTAGAGATCGGGAGGACATACGGGAGACCCAGTACTTC. It encodes CSARDREDIRETQYF.

The chain combines TRBV5-1 with TRBJ2-7, with 12 positions matching TRBD1. CDR1 and CDR2 (germline): SGHRS, YFSETQ. Trimming removed 0 bases from V and 7 bases from J; junction bases left unmatched: 11. The CDR3 covers 17 residues. CDR3 bases: TGCGCCAGCAGCTTGGACTTCCGGGGACAGGGGGCCCGGGAGCAGTACTTC. It is translated as CASSLDFRGQGAREQYF.